This T cell receptor (beta chain) was captured by sequencing in a study of T-cell reconstitution after alpha-beta-depleted transplantation in children. At least ten counts were recorded for this clonotype. Per the germline V gene, CDR1 is MNHEY and CDR2 is SMNVEV (reference sequence). J gave up 4 bases and V 5 bases, and 12 bases lay outside the gene matches. This CDR3 has 16 residues. Preparation of the TCRbeta library used unique molecular identifiers. TCRdb analysed the PCR reads with MiXCR anew, one entry per CDR3 protein. The profile covers around 250,000 distinct CDR3 sequences, with about a quarter appearing a single time and less than 3.5% taken by the ten largest.

J is TRBJ2-7 and V is TRBV27; the match to TRBD2 covers 9 bases. The input for sequencing was PBMCs, taken before TCRalphabeta/CD19-depleted stem cell transplant. The sequence came from a girl aged 2-10 years with Fanconi anemia, due to receive a stem cell transplant. CDR3 bases: TGTGCCAGCAGTCGCCAAGGGCGGGAGGGTCTATACGAGCAGTACTTC. It encodes CASSRQGREGLYEQYF.